Here is one T cell receptor beta chain with its context. What it binds is unknown. A junction boundary mismatches the germline segment, possibly from a read error. It was by quantitative 5'-RACE with molecular barcodes that TCR beta libraries were made. Using its own MiXCR run on the 5' RACE reads, TCRdb lists one record per CDR3 protein. Here the sample spans under 950,000 distinct CDR3 sequences, under 20% being singletons. This specimen comes from a study of CD8 T cells in ankylosing spondylitis. Whole-study results and caveats: Enrichment of disease-linked clones was reportedly significant in matched ankylosing spondylitis synovial fluid. For ankylosing spondylitis blood, a TCR beta motif of 7 to 9 highly homologous variants appeared characteristic. Reports of some motif variants in reactive arthritis synovial fluid and blood predate this one.

The CDR3 covers 14 residues. CDR1 is SNHLY and CDR2 is FYNNEI in the germline V gene. The specimen was blood, either unsorted or a sorted T cell fraction (not recorded which). The chain links TRBV2 to TRBJ2-7; tentatively, D is TRBD2 (6 bases). The TCR originated in a male donor with ankylosing spondylitis. CDR3 nucleotide sequence: TGTGCCAGCAGTCGGGAGTTGTCCTCCAACGAGCAGTACTTC. This translates into CASSRELSSNEQYF. Together with reference TRBV2 and TRBJ2-7, the CDR3 gives the full variable domain: EPEVTQTPSHQVTQMGQEVILRCVPISNHLYFYWYRQILGQKVEFLVSFYNNEISEKSEIFDDQFSVERPDGSNFTLKIRSTKLEDSAMYFCASSRELSSNEQYFGPGTRLTVT.